This T cell receptor (beta chain) is drawn from a study of blood T cell repertoires in COVID-19. About the study: Acute-phase and convalescent COVID-19 samples originated in the United States, Italy and Spain. T cells, B-cell-depleted T cells, or PBMCs supplied cDNA or gDNA.

As processed by the authors: Scientists estimated how many nucleated cells there were by amplifying reference gene primers. Using immunoSEQ multiplex PCR, the repertoire was profiled, and TCRdb retains in-frame clones only, with some absent. V, J and clone size are taken as reported in that table, and D and trimming were inferred from the DNA itself. The sample includes roughly 300,000 clones, 86% of them seen just once. This CDR3 has 14 amino acids. V lost 6 bases, J lost 1 base, and 4 bases stayed unmatched. Germline assignment: CDR1 KGHSH and CDR2 LQKENI. V usage is TRBV18 and J usage is TRBJ2-7, with 9 nucleotides matching TRBD1. The specimen was peripheral blood. This receptor was identified in a woman in her fifties or sixties with acute or convalescent COVID-19. The CDR3 spells CASSSGTGSYEQYF. In nucleotides, the CDR3 is TGTGCCAGCTCCTCCGGGACAGGGTCCTACGAGCAGTACTTC.